The 18 T cell receptor beta chains reported below all come from one sample, sequenced in a study of blood T cell repertoires in COVID-19. Repertoires were generated with immunoSEQ multiplex PCR, while TCRdb's copy carries only in-frame clones and drops some. The table has about 14,000 clones, 60% to 80% seen once; the top ten hold roughly 14%. Sequencing was carried out using peripheral blood. The receptors stem from a human donor in a cohort sampled during active COVID-19.

This sequence joins TRBV7-2 and TRBJ2-6; possibly TRBD2 for D (6 bases). V lost 2 bases and J lost 2, with 10 bases in between. The CDR3 length is 16 residues. Per the germline V gene, CDR1 is SGHTA and CDR2 is FQGNSA. The CDR3 DNA follows: TGTGCCAGCAGCTTAAACCCGGGGGCTGGGGCCAACGTCCTGACTTTC. Translating it yields CASSLNPGAGANVLTF. Combining the CDR3 with reference TRBV7-2 and TRBJ2-6 gives the whole variable domain GAGVSQSPSNKVTEKGKDVELRCDPISGHTALYWYRQSLGQGLEFLIYFQGNSAPDKSGLPSDRFSAERTGGSVSTLTIQRTQQEDSAVYLCASSLNPGAGANVLTFGAGSRLTVL.

The J gene is TRBJ2-5, the V gene TRBV18; 9 bases map to TRBD1. Germline CDR1 reads KGHSH; CDR2 reads LQKENI. The CDR3 sequence is 16 residues long. Trimming cost V 1 base and J 5 bases; bases outside gene matches: 8. The DNA of the CDR3 is TGTGCCAGCTCACCACTCTACAGGGGGCAGGGGGAGACCCAGTACTTC. Amino acids: CASSPLYRGQGETQYF.

V is TRBV9 and J is TRBJ2-1; 8 positions match TRBD2. The CDR3 consists of 16 residues. V was pared by 7 bases and J by 5 bases, with 14 bases of the junction left unmatched. Germline V gene lookup returns CDR1 SGDLS and CDR2 YYNGEE. In nucleotides, the CDR3 is TGTGCCAGCTCCCAGGGACCGGGAGGGACTCACAATGAGCAGTTCTTC. Translating it yields CASSQGPGGTHNEQFF.

The chain combines TRBV4-2 with TRBJ2-3; a possible D gene is TRBD2 (5 bases). Trimming cost V 4 bases and J 2 bases, with 10 bases left between them. CDR3 length: 14 residues. Germline lookup yields CDR1 LGHNA and CDR2 YNFKEQ. CDR3 in amino acids: CASSRAEITDTQYF. The CDR3 DNA reads as TGTGCCAGCAGCCGAGCGGAGATCACAGATACGCAGTATTTT.

This sequence joins TRBV2 and TRBJ2-3, with a tentative D call TRBD2 (6 bases). V shed 6 bases and J shed 7 bases, with 11 bases lying between them. Germline V gene lookup returns CDR1 SNHLY and CDR2 FYNNEI. The CDR3 contains 12 residues. The CDR3 protein is CASRGDSYTQYF. The CDR3 nucleotides read TGTGCCAGCAGGGGGGACTCCTATACGCAGTATTTT.

V and J are TRBV15 and TRBJ1-1, with D hard to call. This CDR3 is built from 14 residues. V was clipped by 0 bases and J by 4 bases, with 9 bases between them. Per germline, CDR1 LNHNV and CDR2 YYDKDF (reference sequence). The CDR3 region is CATSRDRQSTEAFF. Written as DNA, the CDR3 is TGTGCCACCAGCAGAGATAGACAATCCACTGAAGCTTTCTTT. Filled out from reference TRBV15 and TRBJ1-1, the complete variable domain reads DAMVIQNPRYQVTQFGKPVTLSCSQTLNHNVMYWYQQKSSQAPKLLFHYYDKDFNNEADTPDNFQSRRPNTSFCFLDIRSPGLGDTAMYLCATSRDRQSTEAFFGQGTRLTVV.

The chain is built from TRBV13 and TRBJ2-1; a weak D match, TRBD1 (6 bases). Germline V lookup: CDR1 PRHDT, CDR2 FYEKMQ (reference sequence). The ends were cut back, 3 bases at V and 2 bases at J, with 14 bases in the middle. CDR3 length: 16 amino acids. CDR3 nucleotides: TGTGCCAGCAGCTTGGGGGCCCCAGGGCCCTACAATGAGCAGTTCTTC. This translates into CASSLGAPGPYNEQFF.

The V gene is TRBV11-2, the J gene TRBJ2-1; D is undetermined. The germline V gene has CDR1 SGHAT and CDR2 FQNNGV. The CDR3 totals 14 residues. The ends were cut back, 5 bases at V and 3 bases at J, with 11 bases in the middle. This chain's CDR3 is CASSLRGNYNEQFF. Written as DNA, the CDR3 is TGTGCCAGCAGCCTACGAGGAAACTACAATGAGCAGTTCTTC.

The chain links TRBV7-6 to TRBJ2-3; 10 bases line up with TRBD2. V was clipped by 3 bases and J by 0 bases; unmatched bases: 21. CDR3 size: 22 residues. CDR1 SGHVS and CDR2 FNYEAQ come from the germline V gene. In DNA form, the CDR3 reads TGTGCCAGCAGCTTTAGGTCCACTAGCGGGACGCGGAAAGGGGTTAGCACAGATACGCAGTATTTT. Translating gives CASSFRSTSGTRKGVSTDTQYF. Variable domain in full (rest from reference TRBV7-6 and TRBJ2-3): GAGVSQSPRYKVTKRGQDVALRCDPISGHVSLYWYRQALGQGPEFLTYFNYEAQQDKSGLPNDRFSAERPEGSISTLTIQRTEQRDSAMYRCASSFRSTSGTRKGVSTDTQYFGPGTRLTVL.

This clone was detected only a few times. The genes are TRBV2 and TRBJ2-7; perhaps TRBD1 as D (5 bases). The CDR3 runs 14 residues. Trimming stripped 1 base from V and 2 bases from J, with 9 bases between. CDR1 and CDR2 (germline): SNHLY, FYNNEI. The CDR3 bases are TGTGCCAGCAGTGAAGACAGGTATACCTACGAGCAGTACTTC. This sequence encodes CASSEDRYTYEQYF.

The V call is TRBV28, the J call TRBJ2-4; 7 bases map to TRBD1. V lost 5 bases and J lost 6; bases outside the gene matches: 7. CDR1 and CDR2 from the germline V gene are MDHEN and SYDVKM. This CDR3 region has 14 residues. CDR3 nucleotides: TGTGCCAGCAGTCCCGGGACAGTAACAAACATTCAGTACTTC. Its translation is CASSPGTVTNIQYF. Based on the CDR3 plus reference TRBV28 and TRBJ2-4, the full variable domain is DVKVTQSSRYLVKRTGEKVFLECVQDMDHENMFWYRQDPGLGLRLIYFSYDVKMKEKGDIPEGYSVSREKKERFSLILESASTNQTSMYLCASSPGTVTNIQYFGAGTRLSVL.

This chain uses TRBV28 with TRBJ2-3, with 8 positions matching TRBD2. Germline V lookup: CDR1 MDHEN, CDR2 SYDVKM. With 6 bases clipped from V and 0 bases from J, the junction kept 5 bases outside the gene matches. The CDR3 spans 15 residues. The DNA of the CDR3 is TGTGCCAGCAGCTTAGCGGGGTATAGCACAGATACGCAGTATTTT. It yields the protein CASSLAGYSTDTQYF.

The chain employs TRBV18 and TRBJ2-5; D might be TRBD2 (6 bases). V was cut by 4 bases and J by 4 bases, with 10 bases left in between. CDR1 KGHSH and CDR2 LQKENI come from the germline V gene. The CDR3 contains 13 residues. The CDR3 sequence: CASSRDLLETQYF. The CDR3 DNA is TGTGCCAGCTCACGGGACTTACTAGAGACCCAGTACTTC.

The CDR3 region has the DNA TGTGCCAGCAGTTGGGGCGCCTCTGAAAAACTGTTTTTT. This encodes CASSWGASEKLFF. V gene TRBV27 combines with J gene TRBJ1-4, with D tentatively TRBD1 (5 bases). CDR3 size: 13 residues. The germline gives CDR1 MNHEY, CDR2 SMNVEV (reference sequence). Trimming took off 4 bases at V and 7 bases at J, with 10 bases between the two ends.

The chain uses TRBV7-2 and TRBJ2-7, with TRBD2 matching 8 bases. Germline CDR1 reads SGHTA; CDR2 reads FQGNSA. Losses at the gene ends were 5 bases for V and 4 bases for J; bases not matched to a gene: 7. The length of the CDR3 is 14 residues. In nucleotides, the CDR3 is TGTGCCAGCAGCACTAGGAGCGGGGGATACGAGCAGTACTTC. This encodes CASSTRSGGYEQYF.

This chain joins TRBV19 and TRBJ2-1, with TRBD2 matching over 11 bases. V lost 6 bases to trimming and J lost 8 bases; unmatched junction nucleotides: 12. The CDR3 runs to 16 residues. CDR1 and CDR2 from the germline V gene are LNHDA and SQIVND (reference sequence). The DNA of the CDR3 is TGTGCCAGTAGGAAATCGACTAGCGGGATCCGGGATGAGCAGTTCTTC. This translates into CASRKSTSGIRDEQFF.

The genes are TRBV5-4 and TRBJ2-3; 8 nucleotides line up with TRBD2. In germline, CDR1 is SGHNT, CDR2 YYREEE (reference sequence). The CDR3 has 16 amino acids. V was clipped by 4 bases and J by 0 bases; unmatched bases: 7. CDR3 amino acids: CASSPGLAPSTDTQYF. In nucleotides, the CDR3 is TGTGCCAGCAGCCCCGGACTAGCCCCTAGCACAGATACGCAGTATTTT. The complete variable domain, with remaining parts taken from reference TRBV5-4 and TRBJ2-3, reads ETGVTQSPTHLIKTRGQQVTLRCSSQSGHNTVSWYQQALGQGPQFIFQYYREEENGRGNFPPRFSGLQFPNYSSELNVNALELDDSALYLCASSPGLAPSTDTQYFGPGTRLTVL.

The genes are TRBV4-3 and TRBJ2-1; tentative D call: TRBD2 (6 bases). The germline gives CDR1 LGHNA, CDR2 YSLEER. V lost 0 bases and J lost 7, with 7 bases in between. CDR3 size: 13 residues. For the CDR3, the DNA is TGCGCCAGCAGCCAAGAACGGGGGAATGAGCAGTTCTTC. Translating it yields CASSQERGNEQFF.